This passage covers 9 T cell receptor beta chains from one sample sequenced in a study of cytomegalovirus exposure and HLA in healthy donors. Primers: 60 Vbeta forward and 13 Jbeta reverse. Sequencing used immunoSEQ multiplex PCR; TCRdb keeps in-frame clones, though not all of them. The data show about 120,000 clones, 75% to 80% seen once. The sequencing input was PBMCs. These receptors were collected from a woman aged 25 to 45 in good health and CMV-seronegative.

V usage is TRBV9 and J usage is TRBJ2-3; D is unresolved. CDR1 is SGDLS and CDR2 is YYNGEE in the germline V gene. CDR3 length: 14 amino acids. Trimming took 0 bases from V and 2 from J, leaving 7 bases between them. CDR3 amino acids: CASSVGRDTDTQYF. For the CDR3, the DNA is TGTGCCAGCAGCGTAGGGAGAGACACAGATACGCAGTATTTT.

The genes are TRBV5-4 and TRBJ2-1; unclear D gene. The germline V gene has CDR1 SGHNT and CDR2 YYREEE (reference sequence). Trimming left V 7 bases short and J 6 bases short, with 11 bases between. The CDR3 is made up of 12 amino acids. DNA of the CDR3: TGTGCCAGCGGAAAGCCGGGCAATGAGCAGTTCTTC. Translation: CASGKPGNEQFF. The entire variable domain, with the rest obtained from reference TRBV5-4 and TRBJ2-1, is as follows: ETGVTQSPTHLIKTRGQQVTLRCSSQSGHNTVSWYQQALGQGPQFIFQYYREEENGRGNFPPRFSGLQFPNYSSELNVNALELDDSALYLCASGKPGNEQFFGPGTRLTVL.

The rearrangement uses TRBV27 and TRBJ2-6; 7 bases map to TRBD1. Germline CDR1 and CDR2: MNHEY and SMNVEV (reference sequence). After removal of 1 base from V and 0 bases from J, the junction contained 6 bases not matched to a gene. This CDR3 region has 18 residues. The CDR3 sequence: CASSLLRTGLSGANVLTF. In nucleotides, the CDR3 is TGTGCCAGCAGTTTATTACGGACAGGCCTCTCTGGGGCCAACGTCCTGACTTTC.

The chain is built from TRBV2 and TRBJ1-4; no reliable D call. The CDR3 length is 16 residues. V was pared by 4 bases and J by 0 bases, with 12 bases between. Germline V gives CDR1 SNHLY, CDR2 FYNNEI. In nucleotides, the CDR3 is TGTGCCAGCAGTGCAGCGGGCCAGACAACTAATGAAAAACTGTTTTTT. This encodes CASSAAGQTTNEKLFF.

The chain couples TRBV5-4 to TRBJ2-5; 12 nucleotides align to TRBD1. The CDR3 has 16 amino acids. Germline loops: CDR1 SGHNT, CDR2 YYREEE (reference sequence). V was clipped by 0 bases and J by 5 bases; unmatched bases: 5. The CDR3 loop is CASSLGDRGLEETQYF. The CDR3 DNA reads as TGTGCCAGCAGCTTGGGGGACAGGGGGCTCGAGGAGACCCAGTACTTC.

This clone was picked up one time. The chain employs TRBV28 and TRBJ1-1; 7 bases agree with TRBD1. Germline trimming cut 5 bases from V and 6 bases from J; bases unmatched to any gene: 9. The germline V gene encodes CDR1 MDHEN and CDR2 SYDVKM. The CDR3 is made up of 14 amino acids. This CDR3 reads CASSPNRDSSEAFF. In DNA form, the CDR3 reads TGTGCCAGCAGTCCTAACCGGGACAGCTCTGAAGCTTTCTTT.

Details on this clone: This sample includes further DNA sequences coding for the same CDR3. V and J are TRBV28 and TRBJ1-4, with 11 bases lining up with TRBD1. The CDR3 runs 15 residues. Looked up from germline, CDR1 is MDHEN and CDR2 is SYDVKM. The ends lost 5 bases at V and 8 bases at J; junction bases unmatched: 7. Here the CDR3 DNA reads TGTGCCAGCAGTCACCCCGGGACAGGGGGAGAAAAACTGTTTTTT. Translated, it gives CASSHPGTGGEKLFF.

This clone was seen a single time. This rearrangement joins TRBV6-5 to TRBJ1-2, with D unresolved. V lost 0 bases and J lost 1, with 9 bases in between. The CDR3 covers 15 residues. Germline V CDR1 and CDR2: MNHEY, SVGAGI. The CDR3, as DNA: TGTGCCAGCAGTTACTCGATTTACTTTAACTATGGCTACACCTTC. It translates to CASSYSIYFNYGYTF.

CDR3 nucleotides: TGTGCCAGCAGTGAACGGAGATACCAAGAGACCCAGTACTTC. This sequence encodes CASSERRYQETQYF. The chain carries TRBV2 and TRBJ2-5; no firm D call. This CDR3 has 14 amino acids. Deletions cut 2 bases from V and 0 bases from J, with 7 bases between. Germline loops: CDR1 SNHLY, CDR2 FYNNEI.